The TCR beta chain described here comes from a study of molecular identifiers for immune sequencing clone quantification. This CDR3 has 14 residues. Per germline, CDR1 SEHNR and CDR2 FQNEAQ (reference sequence). V lost 2 bases and J 10 bases, leaving 14 bases between the germline ends. This clonotype was observed a handful of times. The antigen is not known. Findings of the study overall: Highly expanded clone sizes could be underestimated through barcode sharing by identical TCR molecules. Researchers reportedly could pick up spiked Jurkat TCR RNA from one cell mixed into about 970,000 naive cells. Effector cells kept over 99% of their molecules in clones above 20 RNA copies, while naive cells kept under 1% there.

TCR libraries were built in bulk with a published protocol and specific TCR primers. Via MiXCR, TCRdb re-called the PCR reads, giving one row per CDR3 protein. Of 400,000 to 600,000 distinct CDR3 sequences in the sample, about 20% were seen once. The sequence derives from a human donor in good health. Some libraries in this study had Jurkat cell RNA spiked in. The specimen sequenced was naive CD8+ T cells from blood, with Jurkat cell RNA spiked in. Subset defined: FACS-sorted CD8+CD4-CCR7+CD45RA+ naive T cells. The chain employs TRBV7-9 and TRBJ2-2; D gene uncertain. CDR3 nucleotide sequence: TGTGCCAGCAGCTTACCACGGACGTTAGAGGAGCTGTTTTTT. Protein sequence: CASSLPRTLEELFF.